This T cell receptor beta chain was profiled in a study of control samples from healthy donors and cancer patients (dated by TCRdb to 2018 to 2020). The library was prepared using the immunoSEQ multiplex PCR assay. TCRdb carries this immuneACCESS record with in-frame sequences only. Its versions omit some clonotypes, under half of them owing to an unresolved V gene in the studies checked, with the rest unexplained. In this sample the table shows fewer than 200,000 clones, about 91% of which occur a single time. The top ten clones comprise approximately 4.9% of the sample. A remark on this clone: Its antigen is unknown. No base quality information exists; no much larger clone differs at one position.

The CDR3 measures 13 amino acids from cysteine to phenylalanine. CDR3 DNA only is kept here, 39 bases in frame from base 1. Trimming removed 3 bases from V and 7 bases from J; the gene matches leave 3 bases unexplained. The germline V gene supplies CDR1 MDHEN and CDR2 SYDVKM. The receptor's source is a woman younger than 45 in good health. The material sequenced was blood. The chain uses TRBV28 and TRBJ1-5, and TRBD1 matches 7 of the central bases. The bases are TGTGCCAGCAGTTTGGGACAGTGGCAGCCCCAGCATTTT. It specifies CASSLGQWQPQHF.